The clone carrying this T cell receptor beta chain showed up just once. Its antigen is as yet unknown. A read error may produce the germline difference seen at one junction end. Clones were read by immunoSEQ multiplex PCR, and TCRdb kept only the in-frame ones, dropping some. The sample comprises 70,000 or so clones, under 85% of which are singletons, and 5% rests with the top ten. Using viral peptide pools, the ViraFEST assay grew out antigen-specific CD4+ T cells prior to sequencing. Upon completion of about ten days in culture, CD4+ T cells were isolated. PCR-confirmed SARS-CoV-2 infection occurred in the person between March and December 2020. The sample comes from a study of vaccination effects on CD4 cells after COVID-19. The CDR3 totals 15 residues. Germline CDR1 and CDR2: SSHAT and FNYEAQ (reference sequence).

This sample comprised CD4+ T cells from PBMCs cultured with HIV peptides, obtained before COVID-19 vaccination. Subset indicated: HIV-1 Nef peptide pool negative control/reference culture. The receptor was derived from a human donor who had a prior SARS-CoV-2 infection. J is TRBJ2-5 and V is TRBV7-7, with 11 bases identical to TRBD2. CDR3 loop: CASSVGLAEGETQYF. CDR3 sequence (DNA): TGTGCTAGCAGCGTGGGACTAGCGGAAGGGGAGACCCAGTACTTC.